What follows are 32 T cell receptor beta chains derived from one specimen sequenced in a study of early T cells in non-severe SARS-CoV-2 infection. TCRdb reprocessed the 5' RACE reads with MiXCR, giving one entry per CDR3 protein. The table has 70,000 or so distinct CDR3 sequences, over 9.5% seen once; the top ten hold under 10%. This material consisted of whole blood, taken at baseline. Receptors were obtained from an adult who was a healthcare worker with PCR-confirmed SARS-CoV-2 infection or an uninfected control (not recorded which).

This clonotype was counted at least ten times. The V and J genes are TRBV28 and TRBJ2-3, with D unclear. CDR1 MDHEN and CDR2 SYDVKM come from the germline V gene. Trimming left V 2 bases short and J 2 bases short, with 5 bases between. The CDR3 covers 13 residues. Here the CDR3 reads CASSLLITDTQYF. The CDR3 nucleotides are TGTGCCAGCAGTTTACTTATCACAGATACGCAGTATTTT.

This clonotype appeared a few times. The gene calls are TRBV18 and TRBJ2-1; D remains unclear. Trimming removed 3 bases from V and 7 bases from J, with 10 bases in between. CDR1 is KGHSH, CDR2 LQKENI, per germline. The CDR3 consists of 13 residues. CDR3 coding DNA: TGTGCCAGCTCACCTGACCAGTGGAATGAGCAGTTCTTC. Its translation is CASSPDQWNEQFF.

This clonotype was picked up many times. The rearrangement uses TRBV29-1 and TRBJ2-3; D may be TRBD1 or TRBD2 (6 bases each). Trimming took 4 bases from V and 4 from J, leaving 15 bases between them. This CDR3 has 14 residues. Looked up from germline, CDR1 is SQVTM and CDR2 is ANQGSEA. CDR3 nucleotides: TGCAGCGTTGCCGAGGGGGGTCGGTCAGATACGCAGTATTTT. Protein product: CSVAEGGRSDTQYF.

This clonotype came up many times. The rearrangement links TRBV6-1 to TRBJ1-5; D not resolved. Trimming removed 2 bases from V and 7 bases from J, with 9 bases in between. This CDR3 spans 13 amino acids. The germline V gene has CDR1 MNHNS and CDR2 SASEGT. The CDR3 reads CASSEQVSQPQHF. The DNA of the CDR3 is TGTGCCAGCAGTGAACAGGTCTCACAGCCCCAGCATTTT.

This clonotype was seen at least ten times. The chain has TRBV4-1 and TRBJ1-3, with 9 nucleotides matching TRBD1. This CDR3 spans 15 amino acids. Germline CDR1 is MGHRA and CDR2 is YSYEKL. Trimming cost V 2 bases and J 2 bases; bases outside gene matches: 1. This CDR3 is CASSQRQGAGNTIYF. The CDR3, as DNA: TGCGCCAGCAGCCAACGACAGGGGGCTGGAAACACCATATATTTT.

This clonotype was counted many times. In DNA form, the CDR3 reads TGTGCCAGCAGCTTAGAAGAGAACTATGGCTACACCTTC. This sequence encodes CASSLEENYGYTF. The rearrangement links TRBV7-6 to TRBJ1-2; D gene unclear. Germline CDR1 and CDR2: SGHVS and FNYEAQ. V lost 1 base and J lost 2, with 5 bases in between. The CDR3 has 13 residues.

This clonotype has a count of ten or more. The gene calls are TRBV12-3 or TRBV12-4 and TRBJ1-3; TRBD1 might be the D (5 bases). V lost 8 bases and J 4 bases, leaving 9 bases between the germline ends. The CDR3 covers 12 residues. CDR3 protein: CASDTGGNTIYF. In DNA form, the CDR3 reads TGTGCCAGCGACACAGGAGGAAACACCATATATTTT.

The sample holds a few counts of this clonotype. The chain carries TRBV25-1 and TRBJ1-1; D remains unclear. The CDR3 has 16 amino acids. The germline V and J ends were trimmed by 7 bases and 0 bases, with 18 bases remaining between them. Germline V gene lookup returns CDR1 MGHDK and CDR2 SYGVNS. CDR3 region: CASTPDGEYMNTEAFF. The CDR3 DNA reads TGTGCCAGCACCCCCGATGGGGAGTACATGAACACTGAAGCTTTCTTT.

This clonotype was seen many times. V usage is TRBV4-2 and J usage is TRBJ1-6, with no clear D. Trimming left V 0 bases short and J 10 bases short, with 16 bases between. CDR3 length equals 16 residues. The germline V gene encodes CDR1 LGHNA and CDR2 YNFKEQ. For the CDR3, the DNA is TGTGCCAGCAGCCAAGATGGTGCCCCCCTGGGATCACCCCTCCACTTT. Protein product: CASSQDGAPLGSPLHF.

The DNA of the CDR3 is TGCAGCGACCGAAGACTAGCGGGGGAAACCGGGGAGCTGTTTTTT. Translated: CSDRRLAGETGELFF. The genes are TRBV29-1 and TRBJ2-2; 12 bases map to TRBD2. V dropped 7 bases and J dropped 5; count of bases not matched to a gene: 8. The CDR3 is made up of 15 amino acids. In germline, CDR1 is SQVTM, CDR2 ANQGSEA.

The chain has TRBV20-1 and TRBJ1-5; D is undetermined. V lost 3 bases, J lost 5 bases, and 11 bases lay in between. This CDR3 has 13 amino acids. Per the germline V gene, CDR1 is DFQATT and CDR2 is SNEGSKA (reference sequence). CDR3 DNA: TGCAGTGCTAGCGCGGGGAGGGATCAGCCCCAGCATTTT. Encoded protein: CSASAGRDQPQHF.

This clonotype was observed at least ten times. This chain links TRBV27 with TRBJ1-5, with D unclear. V shed 0 bases and J shed 6 bases, with 9 bases lying between them. Germline V lookup: CDR1 MNHEY, CDR2 SMNVEV (reference sequence). The CDR3 totals 14 residues. The CDR3, as DNA: TGTGCCAGCAGTTTATCGGCAGGCCGTCAGCCCCAGCATTTT. Residues: CASSLSAGRQPQHF.

This clonotype was detected many times. This chain links TRBV20-1 with TRBJ1-1; D gene ambiguous. V lost 0 bases, J lost 6 bases, and 14 bases lay in between. CDR3 length: 14 residues. Germline V gives CDR1 DFQATT, CDR2 SNEGSKA (reference sequence). CDR3 in DNA: TGCAGTGCTAGAGATCCCCGCAGTGGGCCTGAAGCTTTCTTT. Translating gives CSARDPRSGPEAFF.

Only a few counts were recorded for this clonotype. The V gene is TRBV2, the J gene TRBJ2-1, with D perhaps being TRBD1 or TRBD2 (5 bases each). This CDR3 spans 14 amino acids. Trimming took 6 bases from V and 0 from J, leaving 9 bases between them. Germline-derived CDR1 and CDR2 are SNHLY and FYNNEI. In DNA form, the CDR3 reads TGTGCCAGCAGCGGGGCAGGCTCCTACAATGAGCAGTTCTTC. Translated, it gives CASSGAGSYNEQFF. Combining the CDR3 with reference TRBV2 and TRBJ2-1 gives the whole variable domain EPEVTQTPSHQVTQMGQEVILRCVPISNHLYFYWYRQILGQKVEFLVSFYNNEISEKSEIFDDQFSVERPDGSNFTLKIRSTKLEDSAMYFCASSGAGSYNEQFFGPGTRLTVL.

Only a few counts were recorded for this clonotype. The V call is TRBV7-2, the J call TRBJ1-2; 7 bases map to TRBD1. V lost 4 bases to trimming and J lost 3 bases; unmatched junction nucleotides: 5. The CDR3 totals 14 residues. Germline CDR1 and CDR2: SGHTA and FQGNSA. The CDR3 DNA follows: TGTGCCAGCAGCTCCGGTACAGGGGACTATGGCTACACCTTC. Translated: CASSSGTGDYGYTF.

This clonotype was seen only a few times. The chain employs TRBV12-3 or TRBV12-4 and TRBJ1-6; possibly TRBD1 for D (6 bases). The CDR3 totals 13 residues. V was clipped by 8 bases and J by 7 bases, with 12 bases between them. The CDR3 sequence: CASGGQQNSPLHF. CDR3 DNA sequence: TGTGCCAGCGGAGGACAGCAGAATTCACCCCTCCACTTT.

The chain is built from TRBV10-3 and TRBJ1-2, with D possibly TRBD1 on 5 matching bases. The length of the CDR3 is 15 residues. Trimming removed 9 bases at V and 4 bases at J, with 21 bases between. The V gene's germline CDR1 is ENHRY and CDR2 SYGVKD. CDR3 nucleotides: TGTGCCATAACCACAGGAGCCGAACAAATCTATGGCTACACCTTC. Protein: CAITTGAEQIYGYTF.

This clonotype was counted many times. DNA for the CDR3: TGTGCCAGCAGCATAGGACAGGGGGCTCTTTTAGATCAGCCCCAGCATTTT. It is translated as CASSIGQGALLDQPQHF. This rearrangement joins TRBV7-2 to TRBJ1-5; 11 bases line up with TRBD1. The junction had 11 bases not matched to a gene; V was cut back by 5 bases and J by 5 bases. CDR1 SGHTA and CDR2 FQGNSA come from the germline V gene. This CDR3 is built from 17 residues.

This chain connects TRBV6-5 to TRBJ1-2, with D hard to call. Looked up from germline, CDR1 is MNHEY and CDR2 is SVGAGI. This CDR3 has 16 amino acids. V lost 6 bases and J lost 4, with 21 bases in between. The CDR3 region is CASSPVQPHEFYGYTF. The CDR3 DNA follows: TGTGCCAGCAGCCCCGTCCAGCCGCATGAGTTCTATGGCTACACCTTC.

This clonotype was seen a few times. The V call is TRBV2, the J call TRBJ1-5; 8 bases align to TRBD1. J gave up 0 bases and V 4 bases, and 2 bases lay outside the gene matches. Germline lookup yields CDR1 SNHLY and CDR2 FYNNEI. This CDR3 is built from 15 residues. The CDR3, as DNA: TGTGCCAGCAGTGCCAGGGGGCCTAGCAATCAGCCCCAGCATTTT. Translated: CASSARGPSNQPQHF.

This clonotype was counted ten times or more. This sequence joins TRBV7-2 and TRBJ1-1, with TRBD1 as a possible D gene (5 bases). CDR1 is SGHTA and CDR2 is FQGNSA in the germline V gene. V was shortened by 2 bases and J by 6 bases, with 13 bases between the two germline ends. This CDR3 contains 14 residues. The CDR3 DNA reads TGTGCCAGCAGCTTATTAAGGGGCCGGTCTGAAGCTTTCTTT. This sequence encodes CASSLLRGRSEAFF.

The J gene is TRBJ1-6, the V gene TRBV3-1; maybe TRBD1 (5 bases). Trimming took 0 bases from V and 11 from J, leaving 14 bases between them. The CDR3 is 15 residues long. Germline values: CDR1 LGHDT, CDR2 YNNKEL (reference sequence). CDR3 sequence (DNA): TGTGCCAGCAGCCAAGACCCAGAAGGGGATCCACCCCTCCACTTT. The encoded protein is CASSQDPEGDPPLHF.

This rearrangement joins TRBV12-3 or TRBV12-4 to TRBJ2-3; D is undetermined. The CDR3 covers 14 residues. V was trimmed by 3 bases and J by 1 base, leaving 8 bases between them. The CDR3 DNA is TGTGCCAGCAGTTTGATAGCCGGCACAGATACGCAGTATTTT. The encoded protein is CASSLIAGTDTQYF.

This sequence joins TRBV20-1 and TRBJ1-1; D gene uncertain. The CDR3 covers 13 residues. Germline values: CDR1 DFQATT, CDR2 SNEGSKA (reference sequence). Trimming removed 0 bases from V and 1 base from J, with 6 bases in between. This chain's CDR3 is CSARDQGNTEAFF. CDR3 DNA sequence: TGCAGTGCTAGAGATCAAGGGAACACTGAAGCTTTCTTT.

This clonotype was seen repeatedly, ten times or more. CDR3 DNA: TGTGCCAGCTCAGAGGAGGGGAGCCAGCCCCAGCATTTT. Its translation is CASSEEGSQPQHF. V gene TRBV18 combines with J gene TRBJ1-5; possibly TRBD1 for D (5 bases). The CDR3 extends over 13 amino acids. Trimming took off 5 bases at V and 7 bases at J, with 12 bases between the two ends. The germline gives CDR1 KGHSH, CDR2 LQKENI.

The rearrangement links TRBV9 to TRBJ1-1; no clear D. Between the trimmed V and J ends, which lost 4 bases and 5 bases, there was a span of 9 bases. This CDR3 is 12 amino acids long. Germline loops: CDR1 SGDLS, CDR2 YYNGEE. The CDR3 region has the DNA TGTGCCAGCAGCCCTCCTGGTACTGAAGCTTTCTTT. This gives the protein CASSPPGTEAFF.

CDR3 bases: TGTGCCAGCAGCTTTAATCTGGCAGGTAATGGCTACACCTTC. Translated: CASSFNLAGNGYTF. The chain recombines TRBV11-2 with TRBJ1-2; the D is unclear. V was cut by 3 bases and J by 6 bases, with 14 bases left in between. The CDR3 runs to 14 residues. CDR1 is SGHAT and CDR2 is FQNNGV in the germline V gene.

This clonotype came up many times. The V call is TRBV12-5, the J call TRBJ2-3, with TRBD2 matching over 7 bases. With 2 bases clipped from V and 2 bases from J, the junction kept 7 bases outside the gene matches. The CDR3 spans 16 residues. Germline V gene lookup returns CDR1 LGHNT and CDR2 FRNRAP. As DNA, the CDR3 is TGTGCTAGTGGTTTGAGGGACTACCATGACACAGATACGCAGTATTTT. Translating gives CASGLRDYHDTDTQYF.

This clonotype was detected many times. This chain links TRBV18 with TRBJ2-3; TRBD2 agrees at 9 bases. V was pared by 2 bases and J by 4 bases, with 4 bases of the junction left unmatched. The CDR3 consists of 15 residues. Germline CDR1 and CDR2: KGHSH and LQKENI. CDR3 in DNA: TGTGCCAGCTCACCAACGGGACTAGCCCCAGATACGCAGTATTTT. Its protein is CASSPTGLAPDTQYF.

This clonotype was recorded a few times. The chain combines TRBV11-3 with TRBJ2-7; no firm D call. The germline V gene has CDR1 SGHNT and CDR2 YENEEA. This CDR3 is 14 amino acids long. With 3 bases removed from V and 0 bases from J, the gap between germline ends came to 9 bases. The DNA of the CDR3 is TGTGCCAGCAGCTTTGACGACATCTCCTACGAGCAGTACTTC. This sequence encodes CASSFDDISYEQYF.

There are a few counts of this clonotype. The genes are TRBV4-3 and TRBJ2-7, with TRBD1 identical over 10 bases. The J segment lost 7 bases and the V segment lost 4 bases, leaving 10 bases of the junction unmatched. The CDR3 consists of 15 residues. Per germline, CDR1 LGHNA and CDR2 YSLEER. CDR3 nucleotides: TGCGCCAGCAGCCCTGGGACAGGGGATCTAGGAGAGCAGTACTTC. Its translation: CASSPGTGDLGEQYF.

This clonotype was found many times. The chain uses TRBV11-2 and TRBJ1-1, with unresolved D. CDR1 and CDR2 (germline): SGHAT, FQNNGV. Trimming removed 1 base at V and 4 bases at J, with 10 bases between. The CDR3 totals 14 residues. In nucleotides, the CDR3 is TGTGCCAGCAGCTTAGCCCCGTTTGGCACTGAAGCTTTCTTT. Translation gives CASSLAPFGTEAFF.